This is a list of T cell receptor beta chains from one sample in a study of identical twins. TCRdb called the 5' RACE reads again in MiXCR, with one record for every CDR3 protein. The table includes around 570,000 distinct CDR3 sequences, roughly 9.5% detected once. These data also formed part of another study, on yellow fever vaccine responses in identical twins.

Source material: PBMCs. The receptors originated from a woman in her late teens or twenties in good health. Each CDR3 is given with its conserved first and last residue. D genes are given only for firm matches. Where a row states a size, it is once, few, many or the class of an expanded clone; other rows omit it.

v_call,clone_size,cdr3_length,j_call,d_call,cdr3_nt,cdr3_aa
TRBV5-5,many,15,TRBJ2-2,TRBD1,TGTGCCAGCAGCTTGGGAATACAGGGGGCCGGGGAGCTGTTTTTT,CASSLGIQGAGELFF
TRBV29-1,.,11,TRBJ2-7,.,TGCAGCGTTGGAACCACGGGCGAGCAGTACTTC,CSVGTTGEQYF
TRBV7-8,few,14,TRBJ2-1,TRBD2,TGTGCCAGCAGCGGGGACTACCTTAACAATGAGCAGTTCTTC,CASSGDYLNNEQFF
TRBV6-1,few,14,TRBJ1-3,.,TGTGCCAGCAGGAGTGACTACTCTGGAAACACCATATATTTT,CASRSDYSGNTIYF
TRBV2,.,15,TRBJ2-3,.,TGTGCCAGCAGTGAGGGCAGACTGTTCACAGATACGCAGTATTTT,CASSEGRLFTDTQYF
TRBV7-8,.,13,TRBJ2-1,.,TGTGCCAGCAGCTTATACTCAGCAAATGAGCAGTTCTTC,CASSLYSANEQFF
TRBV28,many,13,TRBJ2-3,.,TGTGCCAGCAGTTTAACTGACACAGATACGCAGTATTTT,CASSLTDTDTQYF
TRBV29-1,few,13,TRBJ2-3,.,TGCAGCGTTGTGACGCCGCCGGGAGATACGCAGTATTTT,CSVVTPPGDTQYF
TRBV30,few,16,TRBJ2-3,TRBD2,TGTGCCTGGAGTGGAATGAGCGGGGGGAACACAGATACGCAGTATTTT,CAWSGMSGGNTDTQYF
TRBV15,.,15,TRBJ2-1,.,TGTGCCACCAACTTACATAAGAGCTCCTACAATGAGCAGTTCTTC,CATNLHKSSYNEQFF
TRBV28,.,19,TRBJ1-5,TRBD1,TGTGCCAGCAGTTTACCCGCGTTCTCTGGACAGGCCTCCAATCAGCCCCAGCATTTT,CASSLPAFSGQASNQPQHF